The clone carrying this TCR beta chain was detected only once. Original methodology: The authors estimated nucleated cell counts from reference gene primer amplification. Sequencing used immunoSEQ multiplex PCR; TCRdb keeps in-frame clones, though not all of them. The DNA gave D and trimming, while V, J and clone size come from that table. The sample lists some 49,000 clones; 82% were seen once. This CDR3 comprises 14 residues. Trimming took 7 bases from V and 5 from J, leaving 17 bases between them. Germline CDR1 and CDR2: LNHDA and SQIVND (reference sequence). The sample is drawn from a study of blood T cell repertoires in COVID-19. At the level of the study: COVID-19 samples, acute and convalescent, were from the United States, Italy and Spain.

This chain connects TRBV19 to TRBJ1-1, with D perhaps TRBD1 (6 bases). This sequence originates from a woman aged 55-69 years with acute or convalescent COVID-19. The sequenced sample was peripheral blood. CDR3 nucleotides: TGTGCCAGTAAAATGTTGGGGGCTGGGACTGAAGCTTTCTTT. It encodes CASKMLGAGTEAFF.